This T cell receptor (beta chain) was found in a study of control samples from healthy donors and cancer patients. TCRdb's table, derived via immunoSEQ multiplex PCR, lists solely in-frame clones and lacks some. The sample lists approximately 160,000 clones, around 90% seen once, with roughly 0.7% in the top ten. Germline V gene data show CDR1 as LGHNA and CDR2 as YSLEER. CDR3 length: 16 residues. V lost 1 base to trimming and J lost 0 bases, with 12 bases between them. This TCR was sampled from a woman aged 25 to 39 in good health. The specimen sequenced was blood. The rearrangement links TRBV4-3 to TRBJ1-1; D is perhaps TRBD1 (6 bases). The CDR3 here is CASSQGDTTLNTEAFF. DNA for the CDR3: TGCGCCAGCAGCCAAGGGGACACAACATTGAACACTGAAGCTTTCTTT.